The entry below gives a single T cell receptor (beta chain) sequence along with its context. This clonotype has more than one count but fewer than ten. Its antigen has not been determined. Nothing much larger sits one base from this clone, and base qualities are not available. The sample's treatment or condition label, decoded: allogeneic hematopoietic cell transplantation with graft depleted of TCRalphabeta T cells and CD19 B cells. Transplant recipients were children who received TCRalphabeta/CD19-depleted allogeneic hematopoietic cell grafts. The CDR3, from cysteine to phenylalanine, totals 13 residues. Only the CDR3 region is kept as DNA, spanning 39 bases read in frame from base 1. The germline V gene supplies CDR1 SGHVS and CDR2 FNYEAQ. Deletion took 5 bases off V and 7 bases off J, with a span of 12 bases between the germline ends. The sample comes from a study of T-cell reconstitution after alpha-beta-depleted transplantation in children (TCRdb year 2016). Describing the broader study: The study quantitatively tracked T-cell immune reconstitution after TCRalphabeta/CD19-depleted allogeneic hematopoietic cell transplantation in children using TCR repertoire profiling. What the authors observed across the whole study: The high TCRbeta diversity at day 60 in some patients was ascribed to recipient T cells and intrathymic progenitors that had survived conditioning. Over the following months the frequencies of hyperexpanded clones went down, and after one year T-cell counts and TCRbeta diversity were mostly credited to newly produced T cells. Apparently early alphabetaT-cell count recovery about two months after transplant reportedly relied on only several hundred rapidly expanded clones derived from non-depleted graft cells.

Receptor libraries were prepared by PCR. Sequencing instrument: Illumina HiSeq 2500. Molecular barcoding was employed in the preparation of TCR libraries, with unique molecular identifiers being used to normalize TCRbeta repertoire quantification. TCRdb trimmed the raw reads at Q25, called clones with MiXCR and kept productive beta chains. Entries are consolidated by CDR3 protein sequence, retaining the most common genes and DNA. The sample records some 290,000 distinct CDR3 sequences, roughly 25% of which are singletons. The top ten clonotypes cover approximately 11% of the sample. The sequence came from a male patient aged 10 to 17 who had a stem cell transplant for acute lymphoblastic leukemia, so the T cells may come from the graft donor. Specimen: PBMCs, mostly from graft donor cells, collected 180 days after TCRalphabeta/CD19-depleted stem cell transplant. The chain links TRBV7-6 with TRBJ2-1; confidence is insufficient to name the D gene. The CDR3 has the sequence CASSPWAENEQFF. The sequenced DNA is TGTGCCAGCAGCCCATGGGCGGAGAATGAGCAGTTCTTC.